Here is one T cell receptor beta chain with its context. As processed by the authors: How many nucleated cells were present was estimated from reference gene primer amplification. Clones were read by immunoSEQ multiplex PCR, and TCRdb kept only the in-frame ones, dropping some. V and J calls and clone size come straight from that table; D and trimming were deduced from the DNA. The sample lists about 190,000 clones, approximately 79% occurring once. The source of the sample is a study of blood T cell repertoires in COVID-19. Study context: Donors in the United States, Italy and Spain gave samples during acute or convalescent COVID-19.

Germline assignment: CDR1 MGHDK and CDR2 SYGVNS. V dropped 4 bases and J dropped 8; count of bases not matched to a gene: 10. The CDR3 is 15 residues long. The chain combines TRBV25-1 with TRBJ2-1, with 8 bases that match TRBD1. Material: peripheral blood. The clonotype was recovered from a woman aged 45-65 years with acute or convalescent COVID-19. This CDR3 is CASSGGRGLLDEQFF. CDR3 nucleotide sequence: TGTGCCAGCAGTGGCGGCAGGGGGCTTCTCGATGAGCAGTTCTTC. The variable domain in full, completed from reference TRBV25-1 and TRBJ2-1, reads EADIYQTPRYLVIGTGKKITLECSQTMGHDKMYWYQQDPGMELHLIHYSYGVNSTEKGDLSSESTVSRIRTEHFPLTLESARPSHTSQYLCASSGGRGLLDEQFFGPGTRLTVL.